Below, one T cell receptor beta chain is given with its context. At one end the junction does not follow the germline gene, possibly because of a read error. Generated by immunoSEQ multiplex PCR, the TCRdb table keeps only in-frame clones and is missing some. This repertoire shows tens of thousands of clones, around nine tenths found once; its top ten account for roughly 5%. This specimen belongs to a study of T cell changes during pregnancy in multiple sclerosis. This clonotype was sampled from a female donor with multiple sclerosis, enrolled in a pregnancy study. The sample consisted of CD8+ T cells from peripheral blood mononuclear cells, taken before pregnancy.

DNA for the CDR3: TGTGCTAGCAGCTTAGCTCTCGGCTACGAGCAGTACTTC. Protein product: CASSLALGYEQYF. The rearrangement joins TRBV7-7 to TRBJ2-7; D gene uncertain. Germline CDR1 and CDR2: SSHAT and FNYEAQ (reference sequence). This CDR3 spans 13 amino acids.